Listed here is a single TCR beta chain. Its antigen is not known. V lost 6 bases and J 8 bases, leaving 14 bases between the germline ends. The CDR3 sequence is 13 residues long. Per germline, CDR1 SNHLY and CDR2 FYNNEI. The sample originates from a study of T-cell reconstitution after alpha-beta-depleted transplantation in children. The TCRbeta library was prepared with unique molecular identifiers. TCRdb used MiXCR to reprocess the PCR reads, holding one entry per CDR3 protein. The repertoire holds about 78,000 distinct CDR3 sequences, with around an eighth as singletons. Findings and caveats of the study: The authors attributed T-cell counts and diversity one year after transplant mostly to newly produced T cells. Day-60 TCRbeta diversity that was high in some patients was derived from surviving recipient T cells and thymic progenitors. Roughly two months post-transplant, alpha-beta T cells reportedly originated from several hundred graft clones that had expanded.

The chain is built from TRBV2 and TRBJ2-4; D is tentatively TRBD1 or TRBD2 (5 bases each). This TCR came from a male patient aged 2-9 years who had a stem cell transplant for acute lymphoblastic leukemia, so the T cells may come from the graft donor. The sample was PBMCs, mostly from graft donor cells, taken 180 days after TCRalphabeta/CD19-depleted stem cell transplant. The DNA of the CDR3 is TGTGCCAGCAGAGCGTTTCGGGGCTACATTCAGTACTTC. Protein sequence: CASRAFRGYIQYF.